The 21 T cell receptor beta chains given below trace back to one sample, sequenced in a study of early T cells in non-severe SARS-CoV-2 infection. One entry per CDR3 protein, called by TCRdb with MiXCR from the 5' RACE reads. The sample contains about 45,000 distinct CDR3 sequences, approximately 10% of which appear only once. Sequencing was done on a sample of whole blood. These receptors came from an adult who was a healthcare worker with PCR-confirmed SARS-CoV-2 infection or an uninfected control (not recorded which).

The J gene is TRBJ2-1, the V gene TRBV7-6; the D is unclear. With 2 bases removed from V and 4 bases from J, the gap between germline ends came to 12 bases. Looked up from germline, CDR1 is SGHVS and CDR2 is FNYEAQ. CDR3 length: 15 amino acids. CDR3 protein: CASSLPGGSYNEQFF. DNA for the CDR3: TGTGCCAGCAGCTTACCTGGCGGTTCTTACAATGAGCAGTTCTTC. Drawing the rest from reference TRBV7-6 and TRBJ2-1, the complete variable domain is GAGVSQSPRYKVTKRGQDVALRCDPISGHVSLYWYRQALGQGPEFLTYFNYEAQQDKSGLPNDRFSAERPEGSISTLTIQRTEQRDSAMYRCASSLPGGSYNEQFFGPGTRLTVL.

This clonotype was found many times. The chain couples TRBV10-3 to TRBJ1-2; D uncertain. V was trimmed by 4 bases and J by 7 bases, leaving 25 bases between them. The CDR3 totals 17 residues. CDR1 is ENHRY, CDR2 SYGVKD, per germline. In nucleotides, the CDR3 is TGTGCCATCAGTGGCCGATCTAAAGACGGATACCTCGGTGGCTACACCTTC. Protein sequence: CAISGRSKDGYLGGYTF.

This clonotype has only a few counts. The chain carries TRBV28 and TRBJ2-1; 11 positions match TRBD2. This CDR3 has 16 amino acids. Germline CDR1 and CDR2: MDHEN and SYDVKM. V lost 5 bases to trimming and J lost 4 bases; unmatched junction nucleotides: 7. CDR3 region: CASSPPGLADYNEQFF. Written as DNA, the CDR3 is TGTGCCAGCAGTCCACCGGGACTAGCGGATTACAATGAGCAGTTCTTC. Supplemented by reference TRBV28 and TRBJ2-1, the full variable domain reads DVKVTQSSRYLVKRTGEKVFLECVQDMDHENMFWYRQDPGLGLRLIYFSYDVKMKEKGDIPEGYSVSREKKERFSLILESASTNQTSMYLCASSPPGLADYNEQFFGPGTRLTVL.

This clonotype occurred many times. The chain is built from TRBV6-1 and TRBJ1-1, with TRBD1 identical over 8 bases. V was pared by 6 bases and J by 6 bases, with 9 bases of the junction left unmatched. The germline CDR1 and CDR2 sequences are MNHNS and SASEGT. This CDR3 comprises 14 residues. CDR3 sequence: CASSRVRGQAEAFF. For the CDR3, the DNA is TGTGCCAGCAGCCGAGTCAGGGGGCAGGCTGAAGCTTTCTTT.

This clonotype came up many times. This chain joins TRBV24-1 and TRBJ2-3, with 8 bases identical to TRBD2. There are 16 residues in the CDR3. With 4 bases clipped from V and 0 bases from J, the junction kept 5 bases outside the gene matches. CDR1 and CDR2 (germline): KGHDR, SFDVKD. CDR3 DNA: TGTGCCACCAGTGACCCTAGCGGGCCTAGCACAGATACGCAGTATTTT. This sequence encodes CATSDPSGPSTDTQYF.

This clonotype occurred a few times. The chain couples TRBV11-3 to TRBJ2-1; D gene uncertain. The V end lost 4 bases, the J end lost 9 bases, and 13 bases lay between the germline ends. The CDR3 totals 13 residues. Germline V gene data show CDR1 as SGHNT and CDR2 as YENEEA. The CDR3: CASSSDVLGEQFF. CDR3 sequence (DNA): TGTGCCAGCAGCTCCGATGTTTTGGGTGAGCAGTTCTTC.

This clonotype was counted many times. This chain uses TRBV5-1 with TRBJ1-5; TRBD1 aligns across 8 bases. With 4 bases clipped from V and 5 bases from J, the junction kept 8 bases outside the gene matches. The V gene's germline CDR1 is SGHRS and CDR2 YFSETQ. The CDR3 spans 15 residues. The CDR3 is CASSKDRGGDQPQHF. The CDR3 nucleotides are TGCGCCAGCAGCAAAGACAGGGGAGGGGATCAGCCCCAGCATTTT.

A few counts support this clonotype. The chain carries TRBV6-6 and TRBJ1-4; the D is unclear. Germline loops: CDR1 MNHNY, CDR2 SVGAGI (reference sequence). CDR3 length equals 15 residues. The V gene lost 7 bases and the J gene lost 5 bases, with 17 bases spanning the gap. The CDR3: CASTSKGRPNEKLFF. The CDR3 coding sequence is TGTGCCAGCACCTCCAAGGGCAGGCCCAATGAAAAACTGTTTTTT.

The V gene is TRBV6-2 or TRBV6-3, the J gene TRBJ2-5; tentative D call: TRBD2 (5 bases). Germline values: CDR1 MNHEY, CDR2 SVGEGT. The CDR3 consists of 15 residues. V was cut by 8 bases and J by 2 bases, with 18 bases left in between. The CDR3 reads CASLGVRAEQETQYF. The DNA of the CDR3 is TGTGCCAGCCTGGGTGTGAGGGCGGAACAAGAGACCCAGTACTTC.

The chain joins TRBV11-2 to TRBJ2-5; D ambiguous. This CDR3 region has 13 residues. The germline V and J ends were trimmed by 5 bases and 1 base, with 8 bases remaining between them. Germline loops: CDR1 SGHAT, CDR2 FQNNGV. CDR3 sequence reads: CASSPNIQETQYF. CDR3 bases: TGTGCCAGCAGCCCGAACATCCAAGAGACCCAGTACTTC.

The table lists this clonotype with many counts. The chain is built from TRBV12-3 or TRBV12-4 and TRBJ1-3; no clear D gene. Trimming removed 6 bases from V and 0 bases from J, with 12 bases in between. This CDR3 region has 15 residues. DNA of the CDR3: TGTGCCAGCAGCCCCGAATTAGTCTCTGGAAACACCATATATTTT. This codes for CASSPELVSGNTIYF.

For this clonotype: One base away lies a much larger clone, so this may be a sequencing read error. The chain recombines TRBV29-1 with TRBJ2-5; D gene unclear. The CDR3 has 12 amino acids. The germline V gene encodes CDR1 SQVTM and CDR2 ANQGSEA. The CDR3: CSVRVMEETLYF. In DNA, the CDR3 is TGCAGCGTTAGGGTCATGGAAGAGACCCTGTACTTC.

The chain is built from TRBV12-3 or TRBV12-4 and TRBJ2-3, with 10 bases that match TRBD2. The CDR3 has 15 residues. The J segment lost 4 bases and the V segment lost 2 bases, leaving 3 bases of the junction unmatched. The CDR3, as DNA: TGTGCCAGCAGTTTAACTAGCGGGAACGCAGATACGCAGTATTTT. Protein sequence: CASSLTSGNADTQYF.

In this sample, this clonotype turned up many times. The chain recombines TRBV28 with TRBJ2-7; tentative D call: TRBD2 (6 bases). Trimming removed 6 bases from V and 5 bases from J, with 20 bases in between. This CDR3 has 15 amino acids. The V gene's germline CDR1 is MDHEN and CDR2 SYDVKM. In DNA, the CDR3 is TGTGCCAGCAGGGCCGGGACTTCCAAGCCTCACGAGCAGTACTTC. As protein: CASRAGTSKPHEQYF. The variable domain in full, completed from reference TRBV28 and TRBJ2-7, reads DVKVTQSSRYLVKRTGEKVFLECVQDMDHENMFWYRQDPGLGLRLIYFSYDVKMKEKGDIPEGYSVSREKKERFSLILESASTNQTSMYLCASRAGTSKPHEQYFGPGTRLTVT.

This clonotype was counted a few times. The chain combines TRBV20-1 with TRBJ2-1; 7 bases fit TRBD2. Germline CDR1 and CDR2: DFQATT and SNEGSKA (reference sequence). The V and J ends lost 3 bases and 9 bases, in that order; junction bases with no gene match: 5. There are 12 residues in the CDR3. The CDR3 nucleotides read TGCAGTGCTAGTTCTGGCGGGGGTGAGCAGTTCTTC. Residues: CSASSGGGEQFF.

This clonotype was counted ten times or more. The J gene is TRBJ1-5, the V gene TRBV4-2; D gene uncertain. The CDR3 spans 15 residues. Between the trimmed V and J ends, which lost 0 bases and 0 bases, there was a span of 6 bases. CDR1 and CDR2 from the germline V gene are LGHNA and YNFKEQ. The CDR3 here is CASSQDPNSNQPQHF. For the CDR3, the DNA is TGTGCCAGCAGCCAAGACCCGAATAGCAATCAGCCCCAGCATTTT.

This clonotype showed up many times. V gene TRBV9 combines with J gene TRBJ2-1; D possibly uses TRBD1 or TRBD2 (5 bases each). The CDR3 contains 14 residues. V was pared by 0 bases and J by 4 bases, with 8 bases between. Germline CDR1 reads SGDLS; CDR2 reads YYNGEE. The CDR3 protein is CASSVAGLYNEQFF. The CDR3 DNA sequence: TGTGCCAGCAGCGTAGCGGGGCTTTACAATGAGCAGTTCTTC.

This clonotype was detected many times. The chain carries TRBV12-3 or TRBV12-4 and TRBJ2-7; 7 bases fit TRBD1. The V and J ends lost 7 bases and 0 bases, in that order; junction bases with no gene match: 6. The CDR3 is 14 residues long. DNA of the CDR3: TGTGCCAGCACCCTGGGGGACAGCTCCTACGAGCAGTACTTC. Its protein is CASTLGDSSYEQYF.

This clonotype has a count of ten or more. The rearrangement joins TRBV4-2 to TRBJ2-2, with TRBD2 matching over 8 bases. This CDR3 region has 16 residues. V lost 4 bases, J lost 8 bases, and 12 bases stayed unmatched. The germline V gene has CDR1 LGHNA and CDR2 YNFKEQ. CDR3 DNA sequence: TGTGCCAGCAGCCCATGGGACGGGAGGGCCATGGGGGAGCTGTTTTTT. Translated, it gives CASSPWDGRAMGELFF.

This clonotype has just a few counts. The chain employs TRBV18 and TRBJ2-7, with 11 bases that match TRBD2. The CDR3 sequence is 15 residues long. The V and J ends lost 2 bases and 4 bases, in that order; junction bases with no gene match: 4. The germline CDR1 and CDR2 sequences are KGHSH and LQKENI. The CDR3 spells CASSPTSGSGYEQYF. Written as DNA, the CDR3 is TGTGCCAGCTCACCAACTAGCGGGAGTGGATACGAGCAGTACTTC.

At least ten counts were recorded for this clonotype. The CDR3 DNA follows: TGCGCCAGCAGTGAGCGGACAGACTATGGCTACACCTTC. Encoded protein: CASSERTDYGYTF. This sequence joins TRBV10-2 and TRBJ1-2; TRBD1 is a possible D gene (6 bases). The CDR3 has 13 amino acids. CDR1 WSHSY and CDR2 SAAADI come from the germline V gene. V was trimmed by 2 bases and J by 3 bases, leaving 7 bases between them.